This TCR beta chain was captured in a study of identical twins. The germline V gene has CDR1 MNHEY and CDR2 SMNVEV (reference sequence). The length of the CDR3 is 14 residues. V gave up 5 bases and J gave up 0 bases, with 11 bases separating them. TCRdb reprocessed the 5' RACE reads with MiXCR, giving one entry per CDR3 protein. The sample consists of some 760,000 distinct CDR3 sequences, 15% to 20% of them appearing once. These data also featured in a second study, about T cells expressing NK-cell markers. Per that study: Dominant NKG2C+ clonotypes made up roughly 1.0-8% of CD8+ T cells in 5 or 6 donors.

This TCR derives from a woman younger than 30 in good health. Material: PBMCs. The J gene is TRBJ2-7, the V gene TRBV27; D is possibly TRBD1 (5 bases). The CDR3 region is CASSAGSSSYEQYF. The CDR3 DNA reads TGTGCCAGCAGTGCAGGGTCAAGCTCCTACGAGCAGTACTTC.